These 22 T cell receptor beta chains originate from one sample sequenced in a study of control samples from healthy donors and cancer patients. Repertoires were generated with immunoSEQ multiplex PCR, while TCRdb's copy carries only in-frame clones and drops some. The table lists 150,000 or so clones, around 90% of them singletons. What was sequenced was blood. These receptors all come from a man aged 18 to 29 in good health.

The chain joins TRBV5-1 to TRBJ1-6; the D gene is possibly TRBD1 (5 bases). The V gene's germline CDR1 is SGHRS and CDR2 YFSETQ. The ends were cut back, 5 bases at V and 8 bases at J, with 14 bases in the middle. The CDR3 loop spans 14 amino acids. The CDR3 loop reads CASSPRQGDSPLHF. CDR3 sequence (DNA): TGCGCCAGCAGTCCCCGGCAGGGAGATTCACCCCTCCACTTT. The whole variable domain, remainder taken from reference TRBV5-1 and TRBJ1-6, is KAGVTQTPRYLIKTRGQQVTLSCSPISGHRSVSWYQQTPGQGLQFLFEYFSETQRNKGNFPGRFSGRQFSNSRSEMNVSTLELGDSALYLCASSPRQGDSPLHFGNGTRLTVT.

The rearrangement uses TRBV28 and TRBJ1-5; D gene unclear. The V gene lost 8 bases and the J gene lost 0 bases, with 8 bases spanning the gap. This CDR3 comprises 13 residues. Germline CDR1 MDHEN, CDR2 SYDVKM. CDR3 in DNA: TGTGCCAGCCGTACCTATAGCAATCAGCCCCAGCATTTT. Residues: CASRTYSNQPQHF.

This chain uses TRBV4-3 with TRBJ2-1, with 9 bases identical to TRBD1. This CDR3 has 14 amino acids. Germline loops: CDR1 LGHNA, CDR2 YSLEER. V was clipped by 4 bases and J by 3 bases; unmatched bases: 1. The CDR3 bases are TGCGCCAGCAGCCCGGGACAGGGCTACAATGAGCAGTTCTTC. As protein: CASSPGQGYNEQFF.

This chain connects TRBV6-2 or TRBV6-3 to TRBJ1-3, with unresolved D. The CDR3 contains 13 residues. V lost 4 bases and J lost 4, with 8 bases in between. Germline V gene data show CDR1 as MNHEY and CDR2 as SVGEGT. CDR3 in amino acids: CASSLSLGNTIYF. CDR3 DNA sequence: TGTGCCAGCAGTTTATCTCTCGGAAACACCATATATTTT.

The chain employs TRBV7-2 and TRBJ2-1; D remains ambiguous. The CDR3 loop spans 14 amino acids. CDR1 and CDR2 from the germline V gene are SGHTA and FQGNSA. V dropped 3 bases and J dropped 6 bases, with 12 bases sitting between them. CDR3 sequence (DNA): TGTGCCAGCAGCTTCCTAGGTGCGGTCAATGAGCAGTTCTTC. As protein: CASSFLGAVNEQFF.

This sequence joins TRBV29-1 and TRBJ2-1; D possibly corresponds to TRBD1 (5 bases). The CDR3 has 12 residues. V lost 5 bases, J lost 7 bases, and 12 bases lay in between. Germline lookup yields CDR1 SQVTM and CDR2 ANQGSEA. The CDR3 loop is CSVHQGKNEQFF. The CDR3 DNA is TGCAGCGTTCACCAGGGAAAGAATGAGCAGTTCTTC.

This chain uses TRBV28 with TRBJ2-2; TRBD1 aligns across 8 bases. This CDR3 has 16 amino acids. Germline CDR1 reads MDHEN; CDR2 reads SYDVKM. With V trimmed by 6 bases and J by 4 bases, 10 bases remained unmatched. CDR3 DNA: TGTGCCAGCAGCCCGACAGGGGCGGAGGGCACCGGGGAGCTGTTTTTT. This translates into CASSPTGAEGTGELFF.

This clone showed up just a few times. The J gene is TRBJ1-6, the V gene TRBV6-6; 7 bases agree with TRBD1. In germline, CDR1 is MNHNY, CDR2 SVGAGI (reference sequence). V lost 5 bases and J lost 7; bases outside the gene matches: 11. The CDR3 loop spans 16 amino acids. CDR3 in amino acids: CASSTHPGQINSPLHF. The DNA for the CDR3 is TGTGCCAGCAGTACTCATCCGGGACAGATAAATTCACCCCTCCACTTT.

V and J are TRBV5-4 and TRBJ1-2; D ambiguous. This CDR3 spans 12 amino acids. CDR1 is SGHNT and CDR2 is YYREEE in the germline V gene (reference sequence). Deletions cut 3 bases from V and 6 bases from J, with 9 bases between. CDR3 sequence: CASSWATNGYTF. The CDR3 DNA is TGTGCCAGCAGCTGGGCCACGAATGGCTACACCTTC.

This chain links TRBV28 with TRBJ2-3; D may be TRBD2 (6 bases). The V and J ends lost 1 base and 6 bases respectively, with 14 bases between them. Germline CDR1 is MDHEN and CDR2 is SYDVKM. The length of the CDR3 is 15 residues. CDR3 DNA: TGTGCCAGCAGTTTATCTCCCCCCCGGGAGGATACGCAGTATTTT. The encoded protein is CASSLSPPREDTQYF.

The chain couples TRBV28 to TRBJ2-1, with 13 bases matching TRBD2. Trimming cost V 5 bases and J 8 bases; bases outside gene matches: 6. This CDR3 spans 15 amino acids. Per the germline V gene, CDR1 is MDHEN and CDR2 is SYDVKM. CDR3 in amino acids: CASSPPGLAGYEQFF. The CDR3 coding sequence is TGTGCCAGCAGTCCACCGGGACTAGCGGGGTATGAGCAGTTCTTC.

CDR3 region: CASSRQGDDEKLFF. The CDR3 DNA sequence: TGTGCCAGCAGTAGACAGGGGGACGATGAAAAACTGTTTTTT. The rearrangement links TRBV2 to TRBJ1-4, with 9 bases fitting TRBD1. This CDR3 spans 14 amino acids. Germline lookup yields CDR1 SNHLY and CDR2 FYNNEI. Trimming took 5 bases from V and 6 from J; bases not matched to a gene: 4.

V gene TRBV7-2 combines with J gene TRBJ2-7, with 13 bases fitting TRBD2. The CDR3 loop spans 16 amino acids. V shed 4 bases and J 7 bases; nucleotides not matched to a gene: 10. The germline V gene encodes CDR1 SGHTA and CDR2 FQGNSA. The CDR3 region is CASSSTTSGGDWEQYF. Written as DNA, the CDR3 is TGTGCCAGCAGCTCAACCACTAGCGGGGGGGATTGGGAGCAGTACTTC. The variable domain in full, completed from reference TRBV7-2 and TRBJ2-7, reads GAGVSQSPSNKVTEKGKDVELRCDPISGHTALYWYRQSLGQGLEFLIYFQGNSAPDKSGLPSDRFSAERTGGSVSTLTIQRTQQEDSAVYLCASSSTTSGGDWEQYFGPGTRLTVT.

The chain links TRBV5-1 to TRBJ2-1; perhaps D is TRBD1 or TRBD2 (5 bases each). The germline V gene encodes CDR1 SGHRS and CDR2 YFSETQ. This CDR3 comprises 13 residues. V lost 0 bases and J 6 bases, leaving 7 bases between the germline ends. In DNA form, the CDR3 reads TGCGCCAGCAGCTTGGATGGGGGCAATGAGCAGTTCTTC. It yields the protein CASSLDGGNEQFF.

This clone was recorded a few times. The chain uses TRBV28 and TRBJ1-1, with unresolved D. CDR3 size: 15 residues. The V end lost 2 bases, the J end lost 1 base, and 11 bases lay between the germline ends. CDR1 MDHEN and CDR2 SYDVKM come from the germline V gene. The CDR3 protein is CASSLGSWRNTEAFF. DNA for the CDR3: TGTGCCAGCAGTTTAGGGTCTTGGAGGAACACTGAAGCTTTCTTT. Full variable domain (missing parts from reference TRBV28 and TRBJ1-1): DVKVTQSSRYLVKRTGEKVFLECVQDMDHENMFWYRQDPGLGLRLIYFSYDVKMKEKGDIPEGYSVSREKKERFSLILESASTNQTSMYLCASSLGSWRNTEAFFGQGTRLTVV.

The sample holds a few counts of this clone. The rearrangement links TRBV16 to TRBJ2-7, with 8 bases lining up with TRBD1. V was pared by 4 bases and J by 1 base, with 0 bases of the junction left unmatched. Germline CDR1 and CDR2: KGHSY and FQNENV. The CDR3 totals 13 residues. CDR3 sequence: CASSRDRSYEQYF. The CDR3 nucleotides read TGTGCCAGCAGCCGGGACAGGTCCTACGAGCAGTACTTC.

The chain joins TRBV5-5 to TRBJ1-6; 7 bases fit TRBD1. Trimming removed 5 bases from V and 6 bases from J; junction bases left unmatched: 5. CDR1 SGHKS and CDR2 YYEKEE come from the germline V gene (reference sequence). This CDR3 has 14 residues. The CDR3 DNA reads TGTGCCAGCAGAGGGGGCCTACTTAATTCACCCCTCCACTTT. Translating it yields CASRGGLLNSPLHF.

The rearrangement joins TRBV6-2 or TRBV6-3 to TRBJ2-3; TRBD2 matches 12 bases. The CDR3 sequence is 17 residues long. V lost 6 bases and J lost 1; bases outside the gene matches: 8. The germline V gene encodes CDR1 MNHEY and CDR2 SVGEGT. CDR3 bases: TGTGCCAGCAGCAAACTAGCGGGGGGACCCCGCACAGATACGCAGTATTTT. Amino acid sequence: CASSKLAGGPRTDTQYF.

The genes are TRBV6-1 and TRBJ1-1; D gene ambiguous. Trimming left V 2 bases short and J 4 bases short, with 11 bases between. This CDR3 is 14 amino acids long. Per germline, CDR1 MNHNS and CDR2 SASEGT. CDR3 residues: CASSESRITTEAFF. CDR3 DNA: TGTGCCAGCAGTGAATCCCGGATAACCACTGAAGCTTTCTTT.

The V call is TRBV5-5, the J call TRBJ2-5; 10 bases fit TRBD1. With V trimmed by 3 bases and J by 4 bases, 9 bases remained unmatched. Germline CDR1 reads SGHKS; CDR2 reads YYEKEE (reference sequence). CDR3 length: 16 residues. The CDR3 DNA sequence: TGTGCCAGCAGCTCAAGGACAGGGGGATTCGGAGAGACCCAGTACTTC. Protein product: CASSSRTGGFGETQYF.

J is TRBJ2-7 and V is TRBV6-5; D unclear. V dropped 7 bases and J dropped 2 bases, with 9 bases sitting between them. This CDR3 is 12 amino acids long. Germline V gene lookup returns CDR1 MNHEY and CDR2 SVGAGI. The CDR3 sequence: CASTEPPYEQYF. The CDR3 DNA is TGTGCCAGCACCGAGCCCCCCTACGAGCAGTACTTC.

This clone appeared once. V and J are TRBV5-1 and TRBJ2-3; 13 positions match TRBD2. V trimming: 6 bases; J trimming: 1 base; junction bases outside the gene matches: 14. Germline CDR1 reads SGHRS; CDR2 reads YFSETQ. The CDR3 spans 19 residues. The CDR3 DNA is TGCGCCAGCAAGAGAACCGGACTAGCGGGGGATCCTGGCACAGATACGCAGTATTTT. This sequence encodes CASKRTGLAGDPGTDTQYF.